The 4 T cell receptor beta chains reported below all come from one sample, sequenced in a study of blood T cell repertoires in COVID-19. Generated by immunoSEQ multiplex PCR, the TCRdb table keeps only in-frame clones and is missing some. The sample carries 210,000 or so clones, roughly 85% recorded once. The sample consisted of PBMCs or T cells enriched from blood (not recorded which). All receptors derive from a woman aged 45-60 years who had been exposed to COVID-19.

This clone was seen just once. The genes are TRBV3-1 (or the pseudogene TRBV3-2) and TRBJ1-1; no firm D call. The V gene's germline CDR1 is LGHDT and CDR2 YNNKEL (reference sequence). Trimming cost V 0 bases and J 4 bases, with 9 bases left between them. The CDR3 spans 14 residues. The CDR3 here is CASSQDLVITEAFF. The DNA of the CDR3 is TGTGCCAGCAGCCAAGATTTAGTGATCACTGAAGCTTTCTTT.

The rearrangement joins TRBV11-2 to TRBJ1-2, with a tentative D call TRBD1 (6 bases). The V and J ends lost 4 bases and 3 bases respectively, with 12 bases between them. The CDR3 is 14 amino acids. Per germline, CDR1 SGHAT and CDR2 FQNNGV. This CDR3 reads CASSSTGNHYGYTF. CDR3 nucleotides: TGTGCCAGCAGCTCAACAGGGAACCACTATGGCTACACCTTC.

V usage is TRBV30 and J usage is TRBJ1-1, with 7 nucleotides matching TRBD1. Unmatched junction bases numbered 7, after V lost 2 bases and J lost 1 base. The V gene's germline CDR1 is GTSNPN and CDR2 SVGIG (reference sequence). CDR3 length: 15 amino acids. CDR3 sequence reads: CAWSPRTGRNTEAFF. The CDR3 DNA reads TGTGCCTGGAGTCCACGGACAGGCCGGAACACTGAAGCTTTCTTT.

V gene TRBV7-9 combines with J gene TRBJ2-3; 9 bases match TRBD1. This CDR3 is built from 16 residues. Germline values: CDR1 SEHNR, CDR2 FQNEAQ (reference sequence). Trimming removed 2 bases from V and 9 bases from J; junction bases left unmatched: 12. This CDR3 is CASSLRVGQGCPTQYF. CDR3 sequence (DNA): TGTGCCAGCAGCTTAAGGGTCGGACAGGGGTGCCCCACGCAGTATTTT.